The rows below give T cell receptor beta chains drawn from one sample of a study of control samples from healthy donors and cancer patients. TCRdb's table, derived via immunoSEQ multiplex PCR, lists solely in-frame clones and lacks some. Among 73,000 or so clones listed, about 88% were seen once. The sequencing input was blood. These receptors were taken from a woman between 50 and 59 years old in good health. Each CDR3 is given without its conserved first and last residue.

J gene,V gene,CDR3 protein
TRBJ2-5,TRBV7-8,ASSLGQIQETQY
TRBJ1-5,TRBV2,ASSQGTGGNQPQH
TRBJ1-1,TRBV7-9,ASSLQGMNTEAF
TRBJ2-1,TRBV6-5,ASSGGQGVRNEQF
TRBJ2-3,TRBV29-1,SVDGTSVTDTQY
TRBJ2-1,TRBV4-1,ASSQDLRSGSLNEQF
TRBJ2-7,TRBV5-1,ASRDRDYEQY
TRBJ2-3,TRBV7-9,ASSLSGLTDTQY
TRBJ2-3,TRBV6-5,ASSYDGTDTQY
TRBJ2-3,TRBV7-9,ASSPSRRGLAGLTDTQY
TRBJ2-2,TRBV4-2,ASSQDPPSTSGSDSGELF
TRBJ2-3,TRBV28,ASSPHTPNTQY
TRBJ2-7,TRBV3-1/TRBV3-2,ASSQGDSTSSYEQY
TRBJ1-2,TRBV18,ASSPTGGDYGYT
TRBJ1-1,TRBV5-6,ASSPDRGNTEAF
TRBJ2-5,TRBV6-1,ASSESDRARGETQY
TRBJ1-1,TRBV30,AWSVRRRTEAF
TRBJ1-1,TRBV7-9,ASNLMGQEGREAF
TRBJ2-7,TRBV10-3,ATRATVFNEQY
TRBJ1-5,TRBV12-3/TRBV12-4,ASSLGRRRH
TRBJ1-2,TRBV12-3/TRBV12-4,ASSLVGKGGYT
TRBJ1-1,TRBV6-1,ASSESGSPTEAF
TRBJ1-3,TRBV6-5,ASSSQGAGAGNTIY
TRBJ1-5,TRBV9,ASSVDGYSNQPQH
TRBJ1-2,TRBV2,ASSETGDYGYT
TRBJ1-3,TRBV19,ASSSGSGSGNTIY
TRBJ1-4,TRBV6-5,ASSPLSTNEKLF
TRBJ2-5,TRBV3-1/TRBV3-2,ASSLKRTNQETQY
TRBJ2-3,TRBV24-1,ATSDWISGGTDTQY
TRBJ2-7,TRBV6-1,ASSESGSYHEQY
TRBJ1-1,TRBV5-4,ASSLPGRGQPPPGTEAF
TRBJ2-2,TRBV7-3,ASSHPPGRAMGELF
TRBJ2-7,TRBV6-1,ASSERGYEQY
TRBJ1-4,TRBV21-1,ASSVPGQDKSGVNEKLF
TRBJ1-6,TRBV6-5,ASSSGGLEDNSPLH
TRBJ2-1,TRBV6-5,ASSYSTSGSSNEQF
TRBJ2-3,TRBV15,ATSNLRTNPTDTQY
TRBJ1-6,TRBV19,ASTRDRLSPLH
TRBJ2-7,TRBV27,ASSHSSSYEQY
TRBJ1-1,TRBV7-9,ASSPFVGGST
TRBJ2-7,TRBV10-2,ASRGGTSGSGSREQY
TRBJ1-1,TRBV9,ASSALSKNTEAF
TRBJ2-7,TRBV7-8,ASSRAGLGYEQY
TRBJ1-5,TRBV19,ASSIRVGDQPQH
TRBJ2-7,TRBV3-1/TRBV3-2,ASSLRQGTTYEQY
TRBJ1-4,TRBV7-2,ASSLSGGGEKLF